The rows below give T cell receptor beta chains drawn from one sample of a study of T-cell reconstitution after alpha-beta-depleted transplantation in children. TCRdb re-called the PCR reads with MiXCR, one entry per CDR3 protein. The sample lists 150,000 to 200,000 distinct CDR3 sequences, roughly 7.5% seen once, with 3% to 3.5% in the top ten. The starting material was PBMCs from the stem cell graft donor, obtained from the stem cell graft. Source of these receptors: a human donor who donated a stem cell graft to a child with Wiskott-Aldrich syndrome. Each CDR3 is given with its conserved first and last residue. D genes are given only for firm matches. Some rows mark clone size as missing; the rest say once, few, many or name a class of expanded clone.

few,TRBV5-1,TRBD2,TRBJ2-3,TGCGCCAGCAGCTTTTTCCTAGCGGGACCCACAGATACGCAGTATTTT,CASSFFLAGPTDTQYF
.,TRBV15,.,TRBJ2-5,TGTGCCACCAGCAGTTTGGAGACCCAGTACTTC,CATSSLETQYF
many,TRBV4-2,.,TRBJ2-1,TGTGCCAGCGCTCGGGACAATGGGAATGAGCAGTTCTTC,CASARDNGNEQFF
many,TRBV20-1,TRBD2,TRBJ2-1,TGCAGTGCTAGAGGGGCTAGCGGGAAACGAAATGAGCAGTTCTTC,CSARGASGKRNEQFF
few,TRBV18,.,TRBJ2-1,TGTGCCAGCTCAAGTTCCGTGGGCGCCTACAATGAGCAGTTCTTC,CASSSSVGAYNEQFF
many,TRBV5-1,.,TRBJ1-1,TGCGCCAGCAGCCGCTTTCTGACACAGAACACTGAAGCTTTCTTT,CASSRFLTQNTEAFF
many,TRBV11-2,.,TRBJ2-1,TGTGCCAGCAGCCAAGGACAGAGTGAGCAGTTCTTC,CASSQGQSEQFF
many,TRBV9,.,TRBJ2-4,TGTGCCAGCAGCGACGGACTAGCCAAAAACATTCAGTACTTC,CASSDGLAKNIQYF
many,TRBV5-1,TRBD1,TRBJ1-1,TGCGCCAGCAGCTTCGGACAGGGGGCAGCAGCTTTCTTT,CASSFGQGAAAFF
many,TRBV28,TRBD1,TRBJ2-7,TGTGCCAGCTTAGGACAGGGCCAAGCCTACGAGCAGTACTTC,CASLGQGQAYEQYF
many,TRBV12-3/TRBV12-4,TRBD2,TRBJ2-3,TGTGCCAGCAGTTTAGCGCAAGCGGGAGCAGGAGTTGGCACAGATACGCAGTATTTT,CASSLAQAGAGVGTDTQYF
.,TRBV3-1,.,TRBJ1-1,TGTGCCAGTAACCTTGGGGGACCTAACACTGAAGCTTTCTTT,CASNLGGPNTEAFF
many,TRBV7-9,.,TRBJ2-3,TGTGCCAGCAGCGCCCTGACTAGGAGCACAGATACGCAGTATTTT,CASSALTRSTDTQYF
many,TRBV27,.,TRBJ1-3,TGTGCCAGCAGTTTATCAACGGGCAGAGGAAACACCATATATTTT,CASSLSTGRGNTIYF
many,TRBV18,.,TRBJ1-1,TGTGCCAGCTCACCCGTAGGGAGTGAAGCTTTCTTT,CASSPVGSEAFF
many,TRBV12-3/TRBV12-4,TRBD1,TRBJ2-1,TGTGCCAGCACATCCGGGACAGGGCTGTTCTTC,CASTSGTGLFF
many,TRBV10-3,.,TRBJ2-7,TGTGCCATCAGTGAGTCGAGCGGTCGAGGTCGCTACGAGCAGTACTTC,CAISESSGRGRYEQYF
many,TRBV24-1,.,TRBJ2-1,TGTGCCACCAGTGCAGACTATCTGGGTGAGCAGTTCTTC,CATSADYLGEQFF
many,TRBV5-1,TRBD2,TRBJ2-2,TGCGCCAGCAGCTTGGGACTAGCGGGAGCACTTTCCGGGGAGCTGTTTTTT,CASSLGLAGALSGELFF
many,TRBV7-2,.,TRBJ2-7,TGTGCCAGCAGCCCATCTCGGGCAGGGTGGCACGAGCAGTACTTC,CASSPSRAGWHEQYF
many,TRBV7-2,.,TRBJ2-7,TGTGCCAGCACCCTTAGTGGGGGCTCCTACGAGCAGTACTTC,CASTLSGGSYEQYF
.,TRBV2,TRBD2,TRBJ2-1,TGTGCCAGGGAGCGGGGGGGCTCCTACAATGAGCAGTTCTTC,CARERGGSYNEQFF
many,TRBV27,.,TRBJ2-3,TGTGCCAGCAGTCTCCCCAGAGGGGGGGGAACAGATACGCAGTATTTT,CASSLPRGGGTDTQYF
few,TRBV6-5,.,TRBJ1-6,TGTGCCAGCAGTTACCTCAGAGGGAGCGCCTATAATTCACCCCTCCACTTT,CASSYLRGSAYNSPLHF
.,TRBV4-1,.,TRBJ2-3,TGCGCCAGCAGCCAAGAGGGTCTCAGGGGATTACACACAGATACGCAGTATTTT,CASSQEGLRGLHTDTQYF
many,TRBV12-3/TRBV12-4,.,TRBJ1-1,TGTGCCAGCAGTTTACGGAGCCCGGGGGCTTTCTTT,CASSLRSPGAFF
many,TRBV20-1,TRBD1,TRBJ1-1,TGCAGTGCCTCTAGCGCCACGACAGGGTACGGAAACACTGAAGCTTTCTTT,CSASSATTGYGNTEAFF
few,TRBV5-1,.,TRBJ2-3,TGCGCCAGCAGCTTGGGCAGGGGCGAAGGCACAGATACGCAGTATTTT,CASSLGRGEGTDTQYF
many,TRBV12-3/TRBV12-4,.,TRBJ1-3,TGTGCCAGCAGTGACAGGCGGTTTACCAACTCTGGAAACACCATATATTTT,CASSDRRFTNSGNTIYF
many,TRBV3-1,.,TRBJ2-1,TGTGCCAGCAGCCAAGTTTCGGATGAGCAGTTCTTC,CASSQVSDEQFF
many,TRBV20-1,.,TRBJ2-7,TGCAGTGCCACGGGGACTCTCTACGAGCAGTACTTC,CSATGTLYEQYF
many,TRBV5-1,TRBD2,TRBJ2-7,TGCGCCAGCAGCTCGACTAGCGGGAGTTCGCAGCAGTACTTC,CASSSTSGSSQQYF
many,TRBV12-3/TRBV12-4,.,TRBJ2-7,TGTGCCAGCAGTTTTTCGAGCGTCTCCTACGAGCAGTACTTC,CASSFSSVSYEQYF
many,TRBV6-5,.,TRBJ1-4,TGTGCCAGCAGTTACAGGGGCACTGAAAAACTGTTTTTT,CASSYRGTEKLFF
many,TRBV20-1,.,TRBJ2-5,TGCAGTGCACAGACTGCAGGGGCAAAAGAGACCCAGTACTTC,CSAQTAGAKETQYF
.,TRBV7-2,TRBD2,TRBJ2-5,TGTGCCAGCAGCATGCGAGCGGGGGCCCAAGAGACCCAGTACTTC,CASSMRAGAQETQYF
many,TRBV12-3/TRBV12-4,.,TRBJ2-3,TGTGCCAGTTCCGGGACAAAACGCACAGATACGCAGTATTTT,CASSGTKRTDTQYF
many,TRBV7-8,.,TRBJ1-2,TGTGCCAGCAGCTCCAAAACAAATGGGGCAGCTTATGGCTACACCTTC,CASSSKTNGAAYGYTF
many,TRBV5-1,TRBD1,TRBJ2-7,TGCGCCAGCACGTTGACAGGGGGGCACGAGCAGTACTTC,CASTLTGGHEQYF
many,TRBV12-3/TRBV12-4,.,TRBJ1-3,TGTGCCAGCAGTTTGACGGGAAACACCATATATTTT,CASSLTGNTIYF
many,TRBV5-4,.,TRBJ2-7,TGTGCCAGCAGCTTCGCGGCAAGCTCCTACGAGCAGTACTTC,CASSFAASSYEQYF
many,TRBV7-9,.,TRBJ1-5,TGTGCCAGCAGCAACCCCACAGGGATGGATAGCAATCAGCCCCAGCATTTT,CASSNPTGMDSNQPQHF
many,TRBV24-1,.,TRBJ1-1,TGTGCCACCAGAGGAGGAGTCAGCCCAGGGGACACTGAAGCTTTCTTT,CATRGGVSPGDTEAFF
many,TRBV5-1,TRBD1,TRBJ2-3,TGCGCCAGCAGCGGCCGGACAGGGAGCACAGATACGCAGTATTTT,CASSGRTGSTDTQYF
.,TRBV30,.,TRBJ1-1,TGTGCCTGGAGTGGGGATTCTTATGGAGGCCAATCCGAAGCTTTCTTT,CAWSGDSYGGQSEAFF
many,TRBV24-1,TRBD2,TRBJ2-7,TGTGCCACCAGCCCTGCGGGAGGGCCGACCTACGAGCAGTACTTC,CATSPAGGPTYEQYF
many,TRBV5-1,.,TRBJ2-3,TGCGCCAGCAGCTTGGAGATCACAGATACGCAGTATTTT,CASSLEITDTQYF
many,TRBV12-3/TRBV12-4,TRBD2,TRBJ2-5,TGTGCCAGCAGTCTCGGACTAGCGGGGCAAGAGACCCAGTACTTC,CASSLGLAGQETQYF
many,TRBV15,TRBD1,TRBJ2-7,TGTGCCACCAGTAATAGACAGGGGAATTACGAGCAGTACTTC,CATSNRQGNYEQYF
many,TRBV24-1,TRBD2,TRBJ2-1,TGTGCCACCAGTGATTCAGGACTAGCGGGAGGAGCGGTGGGGAATGAGCAGTTCTTC,CATSDSGLAGGAVGNEQFF
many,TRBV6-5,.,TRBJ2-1,TGTGCCAGCAGTTACGGGTTAAGCTCCTACAATGAGCAGTTCTTC,CASSYGLSSYNEQFF
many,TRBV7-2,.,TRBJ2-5,TGTGCCAGCAGCTTGGGACACCTCCAAGAGACCCAGTACTTC,CASSLGHLQETQYF
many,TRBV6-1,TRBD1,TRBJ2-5,TGTGCCAGCAGGGACAGGCTTTTCCAAGAGACCCAGTACTTC,CASRDRLFQETQYF
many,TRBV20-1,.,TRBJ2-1,TGCAGTGCTAGAGATCCCGGAGACTCCTACAATGAGCAGTTCTTC,CSARDPGDSYNEQFF